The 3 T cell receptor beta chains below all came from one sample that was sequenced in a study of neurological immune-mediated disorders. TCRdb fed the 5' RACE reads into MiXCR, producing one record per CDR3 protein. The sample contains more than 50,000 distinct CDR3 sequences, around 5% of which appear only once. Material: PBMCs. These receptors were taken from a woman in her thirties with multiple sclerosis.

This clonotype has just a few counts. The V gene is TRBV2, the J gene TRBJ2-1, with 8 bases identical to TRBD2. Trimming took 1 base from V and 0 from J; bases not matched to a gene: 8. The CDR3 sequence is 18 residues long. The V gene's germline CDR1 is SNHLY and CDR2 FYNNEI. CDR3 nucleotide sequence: TGTGCCAGCAGTGAAGATAAAGCGGGGGTTAGCTCCTACAATGAGCAGTTCTTC. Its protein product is CASSEDKAGVSSYNEQFF.

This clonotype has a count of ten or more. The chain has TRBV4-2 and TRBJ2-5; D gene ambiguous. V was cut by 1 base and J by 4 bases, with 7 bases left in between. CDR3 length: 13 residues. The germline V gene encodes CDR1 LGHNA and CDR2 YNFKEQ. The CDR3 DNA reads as TGTGCCAGCAGCCAAGTAAACCCAGAGACCCAGTACTTC. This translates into CASSQVNPETQYF.

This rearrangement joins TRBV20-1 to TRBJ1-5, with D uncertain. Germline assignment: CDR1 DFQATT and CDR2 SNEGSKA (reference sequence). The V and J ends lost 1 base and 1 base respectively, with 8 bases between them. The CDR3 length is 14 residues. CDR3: CSARGVGSNQPQHF. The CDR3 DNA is TGCAGTGCTAGAGGGGTCGGGAGCAATCAGCCCCAGCATTTT.